The 28 T cell receptor beta chains given below trace back to one sample, sequenced in a study of T cell repertoires in cytomegalovirus infection. TCRdb reprocessed the reads via MiXCR and lists one record per CDR3 protein. The sample has 200,000 to 300,000 distinct CDR3 sequences; approximately 9.2% are singletons. Sequenced sample: PBMCs. All receptors come from a human donor in good health (CMV status not recorded). Some clones in this sample may be carry-over from other donors' samples.

The genes are TRBV20-1 and TRBJ2-7; TRBD1 matches at 9 bases. The CDR3 sequence is 15 residues long. With 4 bases clipped from V and 4 bases from J, the junction kept 11 bases outside the gene matches. Germline-derived CDR1 and CDR2 are DFQATT and SNEGSKA (reference sequence). The CDR3 coding sequence is TGCAGTGCTAAAGCCGGGACAGGGCTCCTGTACGAGCAGTACTTC. Translating gives CSAKAGTGLLYEQYF.

This clonotype was found many times. The chain links TRBV7-2 to TRBJ2-5; D possibly uses TRBD1 or TRBD2 (7 bases each). The CDR3 runs to 14 residues. V lost 3 bases and J lost 7, with 15 bases in between. CDR1 is SGHTA, CDR2 FQGNSA, per germline. Here the CDR3 DNA reads TGTGCCAGCAGCTTTCCAGGGGGGGAAGCGACCCAGTACTTC. As protein: CASSFPGGEATQYF.

The chain employs TRBV2 and TRBJ1-5; D unclear. The CDR3 extends over 14 amino acids. From germline, CDR1 is SNHLY and CDR2 FYNNEI. The ends were cut back, 7 bases at V and 3 bases at J, with 13 bases in the middle. DNA for the CDR3: TGTGCCAGCACACTAGGACTGTACAATCAGCCCCAGCATTTT. The encoded protein is CASTLGLYNQPQHF.

There are many counts of this clonotype. The rearrangement links TRBV7-2 to TRBJ1-1; 9 bases fit TRBD1. Trimming at V came to 3 bases and at J to 2 bases, leaving 4 bases not matched to a gene. Looked up from germline, CDR1 is SGHTA and CDR2 is FQGNSA. CDR3 length equals 15 residues. CDR3 sequence reads: CASSLQQGANTEAFF. CDR3 nucleotides: TGTGCCAGCAGCTTGCAACAGGGGGCAAACACTGAAGCTTTCTTT.

The chain has TRBV19 and TRBJ2-1; D gene uncertain. V dropped 5 bases and J dropped 3 bases, with 11 bases sitting between them. Germline values: CDR1 LNHDA, CDR2 SQIVND (reference sequence). The CDR3 consists of 14 residues. The CDR3 DNA sequence: TGTGCCAGTAGTCCGTCGACGGGCTACAATGAGCAGTTCTTC. Translated, it gives CASSPSTGYNEQFF.

This clonotype showed up many times. The V call is TRBV19, the J call TRBJ2-1; tentatively, D is TRBD1 (5 bases). CDR1 and CDR2 (germline): LNHDA, SQIVND (reference sequence). Trimming shortened V by 8 bases and J by 4 bases, and 9 bases separated the two germline ends. CDR3 size: 12 residues. This CDR3 reads CASARGYNEQFF. The CDR3 DNA sequence: TGTGCCAGTGCAAGGGGATACAATGAGCAGTTCTTC.

The sample holds many counts of this clonotype. DNA for the CDR3: TGTGCCAGCAGTTCGGCTAGCGGGGGACGGTACCAAGAGACCCAGTACTTC. Its protein is CASSSASGGRYQETQYF. V usage is TRBV6-2 or TRBV6-3 and J usage is TRBJ2-5; 10 bases agree with TRBD2. The CDR3 is 17 residues long. V lost 4 bases to trimming and J lost 0 bases; unmatched junction nucleotides: 8. Germline-derived CDR1 and CDR2 are MNHEY and SVGEGT.

At least ten counts were recorded for this clonotype. The chain uses TRBV6-2 or TRBV6-3 and TRBJ2-7; 10 bases match TRBD2. Per germline, CDR1 MNHEY and CDR2 SVGEGT. The CDR3 consists of 17 residues. Germline trimming cut 10 bases from V and 3 bases from J; bases unmatched to any gene: 18. CDR3 bases: TGTGCCACTAAAGACGCCACCCGGGCTAGCGGGAGCTACGAGCAGTACTTC. It translates to CATKDATRASGSYEQYF.

The J gene is TRBJ2-1, the V gene TRBV3-1; D is possibly TRBD2 (6 bases). The CDR3 loop spans 15 amino acids. V lost 0 bases and J lost 7, with 13 bases in between. Per the germline V gene, CDR1 is LGHDT and CDR2 is YNNKEL (reference sequence). Written as DNA, the CDR3 is TGTGCCAGCAGCCAAGATGGACGGGGGAGAAATGAGCAGTTCTTC. This encodes CASSQDGRGRNEQFF.

The chain recombines TRBV19 with TRBJ2-1; 8 bases map to TRBD2. In germline, CDR1 is LNHDA, CDR2 SQIVND (reference sequence). Losses at the gene ends were 1 base for V and 2 bases for J; bases not matched to a gene: 10. The CDR3 covers 18 residues. The CDR3 DNA reads as TGTGCCAGTAGTATAGGGGCCCCCAAGCGGGAGCCCTACAATGAGCAGTTCTTC. Amino acid sequence: CASSIGAPKREPYNEQFF.

This clonotype was seen a few times. The chain joins TRBV28 to TRBJ1-5; the D is unclear. From germline, CDR1 is MDHEN and CDR2 SYDVKM. This CDR3 is 15 amino acids long. V lost 3 bases, J lost 4 bases, and 13 bases lay in between. CDR3 sequence: CASSLGNRINQPQHF. The DNA for the CDR3 is TGTGCCAGCAGTTTGGGGAACCGGATAAATCAGCCCCAGCATTTT.

The chain combines TRBV5-8 with TRBJ2-1, with D unclear. Germline V gene sequence: CDR1 SGHTS, CDR2 YDEGEE. The V and J ends lost 4 bases and 4 bases respectively, with 12 bases between them. The length of the CDR3 is 14 residues. CDR3 DNA: TGTGCCAGCAGCACTTTTACAAGATACAATGAGCAGTTCTTC. This codes for CASSTFTRYNEQFF. Full variable domain (rest looked up from reference TRBV5-8 and TRBJ2-1): EAGVTQSPTHLIKTRGQQATLRCSPISGHTSVYWYQQALGLGLQFLLWYDEGEERNRGNFPPRFSGRQFPNYSSELNVNALELEDSALYLCASSTFTRYNEQFFGPGTRLTVL.

The sample holds many counts of this clonotype. The chain carries TRBV12-3 or TRBV12-4 and TRBJ1-2; 8 positions agree with TRBD1. Trimming removed 4 bases from V and 6 bases from J; junction bases left unmatched: 4. The length of the CDR3 is 13 residues. The CDR3 here is CASSWTGTDGYTF. The CDR3 DNA reads as TGTGCCAGCAGTTGGACAGGGACGGATGGCTACACCTTC.

This clonotype was detected many times. The rearrangement uses TRBV23-1 and TRBJ1-6; tentative D call: TRBD1 (5 bases). TRBV23-1 is recorded as an ORF, its role being uncertain. The V end was cut by 2 bases, the J end by 14 bases, with 10 bases between. The CDR3 loop spans 12 amino acids. Here the CDR3 reads CASSQLAGTLHF. DNA of the CDR3: TGCGCCAGCAGTCAACTGGCAGGGACCCTCCACTTT.

The sample holds many counts of this clonotype. The V call is TRBV7-8, the J call TRBJ1-4, with D unresolved. Germline V gene lookup returns CDR1 SGHVS and CDR2 FQNEAQ. The CDR3 extends over 15 amino acids. Trimming shortened V by 3 bases and J by 8 bases, and 16 bases separated the two germline ends. The CDR3 bases are TGTGCCAGCAGCTTGAATAGGGCCAGCCAAGAAAAACTGTTTTTT. Its protein product is CASSLNRASQEKLFF.

This clonotype occurred many times. V and J are TRBV20-1 and TRBJ2-3, with TRBD2 matching over 13 bases. J gave up 6 bases and V 4 bases, and 4 bases lay outside the gene matches. Germline CDR1 and CDR2: DFQATT and SNEGSKA (reference sequence). The CDR3 contains 14 residues. This CDR3 is CSATTSGRADTQYF. DNA for the CDR3: TGCAGTGCTACCACTAGCGGGAGGGCCGATACGCAGTATTTT.

The chain is built from TRBV14 and TRBJ1-2; D is ambiguous. The V gene's germline CDR1 is SGHDN and CDR2 FVKESK. The CDR3 contains 15 residues. Deletions cut 6 bases from V and 4 bases from J, with 18 bases between. The CDR3 sequence: CASSVYSKGIYGYTF. Written as DNA, the CDR3 is TGTGCCAGCAGTGTATACAGCAAGGGAATCTATGGCTACACCTTC.

The genes are TRBV7-9 and TRBJ1-5; D is unclear. Trimming took 2 bases from V and 7 from J, leaving 18 bases between them. This CDR3 is built from 16 residues. CDR1 is SEHNR and CDR2 is FQNEAQ in the germline V gene (reference sequence). The CDR3 sequence: CASSLRSEEKRQPQHF. Here the CDR3 DNA reads TGTGCCAGCAGCTTAAGGTCTGAGGAGAAAAGACAGCCCCAGCATTTT.

This clonotype was detected ten times or more. At one boundary the junction diverges from the germline segment, which might be a read error. The chain is built from TRBV7-9 and TRBJ1-2; D might be TRBD1 (6 bases). CDR1 and CDR2 (germline): SEHNR, FQNEAQ (reference sequence). The CDR3 length is 15 residues. The CDR3 is CASSHPTGANNGYTF. The CDR3 bases are TGTGCCAGCAGCCATCCGACAGGAGCTAACAATGGCTACACCTTC.

This clonotype was counted many times. V usage is TRBV7-2 and J usage is TRBJ2-2; a weak D match, TRBD2 (6 bases). Germline CDR1 reads SGHTA; CDR2 reads FQGNSA. This CDR3 spans 14 amino acids. V lost 2 bases, J lost 10 bases, and 14 bases lay in between. CDR3 nucleotides: TGTGCCAGCAGCTTATGGGGGGAGCTCTCGGAGCTGTTTTTT. The encoded protein is CASSLWGELSELFF.

V is TRBV28 and J is TRBJ2-7; the D is unclear. This CDR3 region has 11 residues. The V end was cut by 7 bases, the J end by 3 bases, with 7 bases between. Germline-derived CDR1 and CDR2 are MDHEN and SYDVKM. DNA for the CDR3: TGTGCCAGCACCCAAAACTACGAGCAGTACTTC. This encodes CASTQNYEQYF.

This clonotype was counted only a few times. V gene TRBV6-5 combines with J gene TRBJ2-5, with 10 nucleotides matching TRBD2. The CDR3 sequence is 15 residues long. Germline V gives CDR1 MNHEY, CDR2 SVGAGI. With 6 bases clipped from V and 9 bases from J, the junction kept 13 bases outside the gene matches. Written as DNA, the CDR3 is TGTGCCAGCAGCATCCGGACTAGCGGCCCAGGGGCCCAGTACTTC. It translates to CASSIRTSGPGAQYF.

This clonotype was counted at least ten times. The chain couples TRBV11-3 to TRBJ2-6; possible D gene TRBD2, 7 bases. Per germline, CDR1 SGHNT and CDR2 YENEEA. V was shortened by 1 base and J by 4 bases, with 17 bases between the two germline ends. The CDR3 contains 18 residues. This chain's CDR3 is CASSLGGGRGPGANVLTF. In DNA form, the CDR3 reads TGTGCCAGCAGCTTAGGCGGGGGCAGGGGCCCGGGGGCCAACGTCCTGACTTTC.

This clonotype was seen more than once but under ten times. The chain carries TRBV28 and TRBJ1-5; the D is unclear. CDR1 is MDHEN, CDR2 SYDVKM, per germline. CDR3 length: 14 amino acids. Between the trimmed V and J ends, which lost 3 bases and 6 bases, there was a span of 12 bases. CDR3 residues: CASSLAGGIQPQHF. The CDR3 nucleotides are TGTGCCAGCAGTTTGGCAGGAGGGATTCAGCCCCAGCATTTT.

This clonotype was picked up many times. V and J are TRBV7-2 and TRBJ1-1; 7 bases are a match to TRBD1. The V and J ends lost 6 bases and 1 base, in that order; junction bases with no gene match: 8. CDR1 and CDR2 from the germline V gene are SGHTA and FQGNSA. The CDR3 loop spans 15 amino acids. The CDR3, as DNA: TGTGCCAGCAGGGGCCGGGGACAGCAGAACACTGAAGCTTTCTTT. This sequence encodes CASRGRGQQNTEAFF. Variable domain in full (rest from reference TRBV7-2 and TRBJ1-1): GAGVSQSPSNKVTEKGKDVELRCDPISGHTALYWYRQSLGQGLEFLIYFQGNSAPDKSGLPSDRFSAERTGGSVSTLTIQRTQQEDSAVYLCASRGRGQQNTEAFFGQGTRLTVV.

Many counts were recorded for this clonotype. The chain carries TRBV7-2 and TRBJ2-7; TRBD2 matches at 9 bases. This CDR3 is 18 amino acids long. V gave up 3 bases and J gave up 2 bases; unmatched junction bases: 14. Germline CDR1 and CDR2: SGHTA and FQGNSA. DNA of the CDR3: TGTGCCAGCAGCTTGATAGCGGGAGTTCGGTTTGACGCCTACGAGCAGTACTTC. It is translated as CASSLIAGVRFDAYEQYF.

This chain connects TRBV20-1 to TRBJ1-2, with a possible D match to TRBD1 (5 bases). Trimming removed 0 bases at V and 4 bases at J, with 9 bases between. Germline CDR1 DFQATT, CDR2 SNEGSKA (reference sequence). This CDR3 is 13 amino acids long. CDR3 residues: CSAREPDSYGYTF. The CDR3 DNA reads as TGCAGTGCTAGAGAACCCGACAGCTATGGCTACACCTTC.

The genes are TRBV7-2 and TRBJ2-7; D might be TRBD2 (6 bases). Per germline, CDR1 SGHTA and CDR2 FQGNSA. Trimming shortened V by 5 bases and J by 0 bases, and 14 bases separated the two germline ends. This CDR3 has 15 residues. CDR3 amino acids: CASSPREFSSYEQYF. The CDR3 nucleotides are TGTGCCAGCAGCCCTCGGGAGTTTAGCTCCTACGAGCAGTACTTC.